The TCR beta chain under discussion was sequenced for a study of T cells in women clearing cervical HPV infection. Overall study findings and caveats: Richness plus V gene abundances separated cases from controls with AUC over 0.8.

Turning to this clone: Its specificity is unknown. The sequenced fragment ends 3 residues before the CDR3 boundary, so the rest is inferred from the germline J gene.

Germline values: CDR1 SGHRS, CDR2 YFSETQ. CDR3 length equals 17 residues. J lost 5 bases, V lost 4 bases, and 15 bases had no gene match. Measured with immunoSEQ multiplex PCR; TCRdb has only the in-frame clones, and not every one. The listing contains some 30,000 clones. The source of this sequence is a woman aged 18 to 75 with a cervical HPV16 infection that either progressed to CIN3+ or cleared (not recorded which). The sample comprised blood buffy coat. The chain joins TRBV5-1 to TRBJ2-3, with 8 nucleotides matching TRBD2. The CDR3 region is CASSESGGAGVGDTQYF. The CDR3 DNA, read in part, is TGCGCCAGCAGCGAATCCGGGGGGGCCGGGGTTGGAGATACG.